The clone carrying this T cell receptor (beta chain) was counted many times. This sample was taken from a study of T-cell reconstitution after alpha-beta-depleted transplantation in children. Preparation of the TCRbeta library involved a method that used unique molecular identifiers. From the PCR reads, TCRdb called clonotypes with MiXCR, one entry per CDR3 protein. The table has about 420,000 distinct CDR3 sequences, about a tenth seen once; the top ten hold roughly 6%. Between the trimmed V and J ends, which lost 10 bases and 5 bases, there was a span of 12 bases. Germline CDR1 is ENHRY and CDR2 is SYGVKD. The CDR3 has 12 amino acids.

The sequence derives from a human donor who donated a stem cell graft to a child with acute myeloid leukemia. Source: PBMCs from the stem cell graft donor, taken from the stem cell graft. The chain is built from TRBV10-3 and TRBJ2-1, with D maybe TRBD1 (6 bases). The CDR3 here is CATGTQNNEQFF. The CDR3 DNA reads TGTGCCACGGGGACACAGAACAATGAGCAGTTCTTC.